The TCR beta chain under discussion was sequenced for a study of T cell repertoires in cytomegalovirus infection. Across the whole study: Matching HLA type and CMV infection were both indicated by public TCR beta signatures.

This CDR3 region has 14 residues. The germline CDR1 and CDR2 sequences are SGHVS and FNYEAQ. The V and J ends lost 5 bases and 4 bases respectively, with 12 bases between them. TCRdb ran MiXCR on the reads and lists one entry per CDR3 protein. In the table there are more than 650,000 distinct CDR3 sequences, 35% to 40% of which are singletons. The receptor was isolated from a human donor in good health (CMV status not recorded). Some clones in this sample may be carry-over from other donors' samples. The specimen sequenced was PBMCs. V usage is TRBV7-6 and J usage is TRBJ2-1, with D tentatively TRBD1 (6 bases). CDR3 nucleotide sequence: TGTGCCAGCAGCCACCGACAGGTGTACAATGAGCAGTTCTTC. Amino acids: CASSHRQVYNEQFF.